One sample yielded the 12 T cell receptor beta chains listed below, sequenced in a study of somatic mutations in cytotoxic T cells in rheumatoid arthritis. Assay used: immunoSEQ multiplex PCR; TCRdb lists only in-frame clones, some missing. The profile shows 25,000 to 30,000 clones, around 87% of them singletons. The sample taken for sequencing was CD8+ T cells sorted from blood. The receptors were gathered from an adult with rheumatoid arthritis.

This CDR3 is CASSLRPGQTRTNEKLFF. In nucleotides, the CDR3 is TGTGCCAGCAGCCTCCGCCCGGGACAGACTCGAACTAATGAAAAACTGTTTTTT. This chain joins TRBV7-9 and TRBJ1-4; 7 bases match TRBD1. The CDR3 consists of 18 residues. The J segment lost 1 base and the V segment lost 5 bases, leaving 13 bases of the junction unmatched. CDR1 and CDR2 from the germline V gene are SEHNR and FQNEAQ (reference sequence).

The genes are TRBV29-1 and TRBJ2-7; weak D call: TRBD1 (6 bases). The CDR3 runs to 12 residues. V dropped 3 bases and J dropped 3 bases, with 9 bases sitting between them. Germline V CDR1 and CDR2: SQVTM, ANQGSEA. CDR3 nucleotides: TGCAGCGTTGAGGGGGCTGGCTACGAGCAGTACTTC. It specifies CSVEGAGYEQYF.

V usage is TRBV6-5 and J usage is TRBJ1-3; D might be TRBD1 (5 bases). V dropped 2 bases and J dropped 3 bases, with 8 bases sitting between them. This CDR3 has 14 residues. The germline CDR1 and CDR2 sequences are MNHEY and SVGAGI. The CDR3 sequence is CASSYQGIGNTIYF. The CDR3 nucleotides are TGTGCCAGCAGTTACCAGGGAATTGGAAACACCATATATTTT.

The chain has TRBV6-4 and TRBJ2-1; D unresolved. The CDR3 is 15 amino acids. Germline CDR1 is MRHNA and CDR2 is SNTAGT. V was shortened by 3 bases and J by 0 bases, with 9 bases between the two germline ends. The CDR3 region has the DNA TGTGCCAGCAGTGAAGCCCCCAGCTCCTACAATGAGCAGTTCTTC. Its translation is CASSEAPSSYNEQFF.

This chain uses TRBV11-2 with TRBJ1-4; 8 positions agree with TRBD1. This CDR3 spans 16 amino acids. Trimming took 5 bases from V and 3 from J; bases not matched to a gene: 8. CDR1 is SGHAT, CDR2 FQNNGV, per germline. The CDR3 DNA reads as TGTGCCAGCAGCGATGGACAGGGACGTCCTAATGAAAAACTGTTTTTT. Translated, it gives CASSDGQGRPNEKLFF.

The chain carries TRBV27 and TRBJ1-1; no clear D gene. Trimming left V 5 bases short and J 1 base short, with 8 bases between. Germline CDR1 MNHEY, CDR2 SMNVEV (reference sequence). The CDR3 runs to 13 residues. The CDR3 spells CASSQEANTEAFF. The CDR3 DNA reads TGTGCCAGCAGTCAGGAGGCGAACACTGAAGCTTTCTTT.

The chain carries TRBV27 and TRBJ1-6, with D tentatively TRBD1 (5 bases). Germline assignment: CDR1 MNHEY and CDR2 SMNVEV (reference sequence). V was clipped by 5 bases and J by 7 bases, with 12 bases between them. The CDR3 is 14 amino acids. As DNA, the CDR3 is TGTGCCAGCAGTCCACTACAGGAGAATTCACCCCTCCACTTT. Its translation: CASSPLQENSPLHF.

This chain connects TRBV9 to TRBJ2-2; D is unresolved. V lost 0 bases, J lost 7 bases, and 16 bases lay in between. The germline gives CDR1 SGDLS, CDR2 YYNGEE. CDR3 length: 16 amino acids. The CDR3 DNA reads TGTGCCAGCAGCGTAGATCCCAGCGTAACCGGCGGGGAGCTGTTTTTT. Its protein product is CASSVDPSVTGGELFF.

This chain connects TRBV15 to TRBJ2-2; 10 bases fit TRBD1. V gave up 4 bases and J gave up 6 bases; unmatched junction bases: 11. The CDR3 length is 17 residues. Germline V gene lookup returns CDR1 LNHNV and CDR2 YYDKDF (reference sequence). CDR3 DNA: TGTGCCACCAGCAAACCCCGACAGGGGGCCTTGGCCGGGGAGCTGTTTTTT. Translated, it gives CATSKPRQGALAGELFF. Combining the CDR3 with reference TRBV15 and TRBJ2-2 gives the whole variable domain DAMVIQNPRYQVTQFGKPVTLSCSQTLNHNVMYWYQQKSSQAPKLLFHYYDKDFNNEADTPDNFQSRRPNTSFCFLDIRSPGLGDTAMYLCATSKPRQGALAGELFFGEGSRLTVL.

The chain recombines TRBV6-5 with TRBJ1-2, with TRBD1 matching 8 bases. The CDR3 extends over 14 amino acids. CDR1 is MNHEY, CDR2 SVGAGI, per germline. Trimming removed 6 bases from V and 8 bases from J; junction bases left unmatched: 11. The CDR3 DNA is TGTGCCAGCAGGGACACGGGACAGGAGAGGGGCTACACCTTC. It encodes CASRDTGQERGYTF.

The V and J genes are TRBV19 and TRBJ2-7, with TRBD2 identical over 10 bases. The CDR3 is 15 amino acids. Germline V lookup: CDR1 LNHDA, CDR2 SQIVND (reference sequence). V lost 2 bases to trimming and J lost 7 bases; unmatched junction nucleotides: 8. For the CDR3, the DNA is TGTGCCAGTAGTATAATAGCGGGAGGTCTAAAGGAGCAGTACTTC. Its translation: CASSIIAGGLKEQYF.

V is TRBV28 and J is TRBJ1-5; a weak D match, TRBD1 (6 bases). Between the trimmed V and J ends, which lost 4 bases and 5 bases, there was a span of 21 bases. CDR1 is MDHEN, CDR2 SYDVKM, per germline. The CDR3 length is 17 residues. The chain's CDR3 is CASSSRGTLGRHQPQHF. For the CDR3, the DNA is TGTGCCAGCAGTTCCCGAGGGACACTAGGTAGGCATCAGCCCCAGCATTTT.